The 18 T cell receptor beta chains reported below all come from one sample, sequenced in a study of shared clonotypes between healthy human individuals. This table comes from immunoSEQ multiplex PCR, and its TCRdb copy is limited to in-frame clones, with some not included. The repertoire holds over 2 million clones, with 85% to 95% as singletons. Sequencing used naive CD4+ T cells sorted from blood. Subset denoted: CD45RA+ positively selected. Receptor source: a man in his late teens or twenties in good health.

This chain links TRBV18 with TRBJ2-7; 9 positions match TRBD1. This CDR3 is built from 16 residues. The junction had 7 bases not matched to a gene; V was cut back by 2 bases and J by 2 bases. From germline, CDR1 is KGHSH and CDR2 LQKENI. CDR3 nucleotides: TGTGCCAGCTCACCAGGATCCGGGACAGGGACCTACGAGCAGTACTTC. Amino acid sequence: CASSPGSGTGTYEQYF.

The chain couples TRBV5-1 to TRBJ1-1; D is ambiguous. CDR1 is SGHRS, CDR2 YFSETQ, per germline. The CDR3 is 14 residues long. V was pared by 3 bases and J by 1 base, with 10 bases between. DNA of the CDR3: TGCGCCAGCAGCTCACAGAGCACGAACACTGAAGCTTTCTTT. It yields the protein CASSSQSTNTEAFF.

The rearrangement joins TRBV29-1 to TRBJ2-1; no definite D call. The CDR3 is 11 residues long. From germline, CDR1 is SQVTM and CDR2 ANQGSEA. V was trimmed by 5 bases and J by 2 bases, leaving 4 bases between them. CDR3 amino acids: CSVRAYNEQFF. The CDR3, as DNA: TGCAGCGTTCGGGCCTACAATGAGCAGTTCTTC.

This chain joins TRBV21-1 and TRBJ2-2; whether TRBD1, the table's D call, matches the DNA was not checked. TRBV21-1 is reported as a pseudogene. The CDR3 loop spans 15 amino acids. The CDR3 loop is CASSITGGKAGELFF. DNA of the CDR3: TGTGCCAGCAGCATTACAGGGGGCAAGGCCGGGGAGCTGTTTTTT.

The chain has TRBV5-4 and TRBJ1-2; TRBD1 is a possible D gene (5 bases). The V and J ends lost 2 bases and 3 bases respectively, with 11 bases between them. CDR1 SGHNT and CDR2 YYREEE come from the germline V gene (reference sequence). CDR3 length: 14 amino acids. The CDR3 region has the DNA TGTGCCAGCAGCTTTTCAGGGTCGGACTATGGCTACACCTTC. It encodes CASSFSGSDYGYTF. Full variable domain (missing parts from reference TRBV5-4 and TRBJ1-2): ETGVTQSPTHLIKTRGQQVTLRCSSQSGHNTVSWYQQALGQGPQFIFQYYREEENGRGNFPPRFSGLQFPNYSSELNVNALELDDSALYLCASSFSGSDYGYTFGSGTRLTVV.

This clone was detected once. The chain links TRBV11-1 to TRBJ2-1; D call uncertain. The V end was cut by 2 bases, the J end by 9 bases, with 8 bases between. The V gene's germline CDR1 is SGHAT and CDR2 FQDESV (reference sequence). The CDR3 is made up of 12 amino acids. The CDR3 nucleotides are TGTGCCAGCAGCTTAAATACGGCTGAGCAGTTCTTC. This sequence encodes CASSLNTAEQFF.

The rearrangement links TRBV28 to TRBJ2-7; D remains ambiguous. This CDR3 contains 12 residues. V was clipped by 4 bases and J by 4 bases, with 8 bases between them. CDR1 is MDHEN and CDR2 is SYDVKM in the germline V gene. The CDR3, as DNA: TGTGCCAGCAGTTCCCCTGCGTACGAGCAGTACTTC. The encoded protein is CASSSPAYEQYF.

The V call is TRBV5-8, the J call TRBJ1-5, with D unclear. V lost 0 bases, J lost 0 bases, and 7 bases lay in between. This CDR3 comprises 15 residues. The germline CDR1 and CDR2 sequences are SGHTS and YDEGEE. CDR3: CASSLEPYSNQPQHF. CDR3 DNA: TGTGCCAGCAGCTTGGAGCCGTATAGCAATCAGCCCCAGCATTTT.

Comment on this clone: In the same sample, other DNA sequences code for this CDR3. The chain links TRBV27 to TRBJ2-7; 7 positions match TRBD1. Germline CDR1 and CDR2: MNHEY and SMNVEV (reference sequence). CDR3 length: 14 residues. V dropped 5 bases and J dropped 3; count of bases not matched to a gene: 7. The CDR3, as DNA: TGTGCCAGCAGTCCCCGGACAGGTGGCTACGAGCAGTACTTC. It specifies CASSPRTGGYEQYF.

CDR3: CASSRRDSSYNEQFF. The CDR3 nucleotides are TGTGCCAGCAGCCGCCGGGATAGCTCCTACAATGAGCAGTTCTTC. The rearrangement links TRBV7-2 to TRBJ2-1, with D perhaps TRBD2 (5 bases). Trimming took off 5 bases at V and 0 bases at J, with 11 bases between the two ends. Germline CDR1 is SGHTA and CDR2 is FQGNSA. CDR3 length: 15 amino acids.

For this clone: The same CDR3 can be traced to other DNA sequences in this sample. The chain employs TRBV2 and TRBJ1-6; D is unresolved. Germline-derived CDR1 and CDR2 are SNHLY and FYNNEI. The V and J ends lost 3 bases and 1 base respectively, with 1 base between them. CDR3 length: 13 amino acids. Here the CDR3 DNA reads TGTGCCAGCAGTGAGTCCTATAATTCACCCCTCCACTTT. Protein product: CASSESYNSPLHF.

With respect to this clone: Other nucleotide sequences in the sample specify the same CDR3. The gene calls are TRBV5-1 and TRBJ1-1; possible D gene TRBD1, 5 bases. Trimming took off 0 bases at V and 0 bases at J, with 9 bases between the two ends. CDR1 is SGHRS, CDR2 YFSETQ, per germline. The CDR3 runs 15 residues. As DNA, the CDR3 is TGCGCCAGCAGCTTGGGGGACCGATTGAACACTGAAGCTTTCTTT. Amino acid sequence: CASSLGDRLNTEAFF.

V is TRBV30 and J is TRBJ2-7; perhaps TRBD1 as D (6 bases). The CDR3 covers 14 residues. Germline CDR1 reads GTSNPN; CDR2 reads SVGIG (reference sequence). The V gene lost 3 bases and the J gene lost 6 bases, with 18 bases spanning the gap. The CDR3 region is CAWSGPTGSGEQYF. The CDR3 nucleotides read TGTGCCTGGAGCGGCCCCACAGGGTCGGGCGAGCAGTACTTC. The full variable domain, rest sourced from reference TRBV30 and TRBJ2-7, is SQTIHQWPATLVQPVGSPLSLECTVEGTSNPNLYWYRQAAGRGLQLLFYSVGIGQISSEVPQNLSASRPQDRQFILSSKKLLLSDSGFYLCAWSGPTGSGEQYFGPGTRLTVT.

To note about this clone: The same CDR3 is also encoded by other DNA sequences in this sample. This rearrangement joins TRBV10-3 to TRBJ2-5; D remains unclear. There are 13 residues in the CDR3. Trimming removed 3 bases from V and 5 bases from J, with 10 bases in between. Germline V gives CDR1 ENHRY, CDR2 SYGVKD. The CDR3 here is CAISDGGRETQYF. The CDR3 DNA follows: TGTGCCATCAGTGACGGCGGCCGGGAGACCCAGTACTTC.

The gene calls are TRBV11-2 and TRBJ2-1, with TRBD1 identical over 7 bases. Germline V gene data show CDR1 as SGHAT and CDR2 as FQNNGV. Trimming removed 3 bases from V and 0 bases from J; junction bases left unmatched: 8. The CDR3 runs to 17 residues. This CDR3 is CASSLTGTAASYNEQFF. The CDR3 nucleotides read TGTGCCAGCAGCTTGACCGGGACAGCCGCCTCCTACAATGAGCAGTTCTTC.

CDR3 sequence reads: CASGLDKGGEQYF. The CDR3 DNA is TGTGCTAGTGGTTTGGACAAGGGCGGCGAGCAGTACTTC. The V and J genes are TRBV12-5 and TRBJ2-7; no definite D call. Per germline, CDR1 LGHNT and CDR2 FRNRAP. The V end was cut by 1 base, the J end by 6 bases, with 10 bases between. The CDR3 length is 13 residues.

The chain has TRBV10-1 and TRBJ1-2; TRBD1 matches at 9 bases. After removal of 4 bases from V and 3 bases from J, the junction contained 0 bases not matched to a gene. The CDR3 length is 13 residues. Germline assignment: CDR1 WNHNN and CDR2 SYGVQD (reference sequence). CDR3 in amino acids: CASSGDRDYGYTF. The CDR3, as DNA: TGCGCCAGCAGTGGGGACAGGGACTATGGCTACACCTTC.

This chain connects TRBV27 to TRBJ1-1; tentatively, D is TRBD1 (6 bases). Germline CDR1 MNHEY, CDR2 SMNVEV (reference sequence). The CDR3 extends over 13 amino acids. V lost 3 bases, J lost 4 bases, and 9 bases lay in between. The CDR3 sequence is CASSFPGVTEAFF. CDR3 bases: TGTGCCAGCAGTTTCCCAGGGGTCACTGAAGCTTTCTTT.